This is a list of T cell receptor beta chains from one sample in a study of blood T cell repertoires in COVID-19. Sequencing was performed with immunoSEQ multiplex PCR; in TCRdb, only in-frame clones are kept and a portion is missing. This table holds approximately 250,000 clones, 65% to 85% found once. Sequenced: peripheral blood. The source is a human donor in a cohort sampled during active COVID-19. Both conserved end residues are part of each CDR3.

length: 11; V: TRBV28; CDR3: CASSSNEKLFF
length: 17; V: TRBV12-5; CDR3: CASGLNGGIPINNEQFF
length: 17; V: TRBV13; CDR3: CASSLIGAGSNTGELFF
length: 13; V: TRBV29-1; CDR3: CSASDAAGAPLHF
length: 18; V: TRBV19; CDR3: CASSRGMGQGGVNTEAFF
length: 14; V: TRBV11-2; CDR3: CASSLTSEKETQYF
length: 15; V: TRBV6-5; CDR3: CASNPDRGAVTEAFF
length: 15; V: TRBV19; CDR3: CASSRSGQPTETQYF
length: 12; V: TRBV4-2; CDR3: CASSQAKETQYF
length: 14; V: TRBV9; CDR3: CASSVALGGRGAFF
length: 14; V: TRBV5-4; CDR3: CASSPPTQRHIQYF
length: 16; V: TRBV5-1; CDR3: CASSLTGGPNTGELFF
length: 14; V: TRBV6-5; CDR3: CASTRGAPNTEAFF
length: 15; V: TRBV5-5; CDR3: CASSLVGQTNEKLFF
length: 15; V: TRBV5-4; CDR3: CASSPTSGGPYEQYF
length: 14; V: TRBV5-6; CDR3: CASSVGVEGEKLFF
length: 14; V: TRBV6-6; CDR3: CASTKDRGSSGYTF
length: 17; V: TRBV19; CDR3: CASSMDGAGAGKNIQYF
length: 15; V: TRBV7-9; CDR3: CASSLAGAAIYEQYF
length: 14; V: TRBV9; CDR3: CASSAIPTTDTQYF
length: 15; V: TRBV30; CDR3: CAWRSPSGPTDTQYF
length: 15; V: TRBV5-1; CDR3: CASSREGQGFSTQYF
length: 13; V: TRBV19; CDR3: CASSISHLGGYTF
length: 13; V: TRBV10-1; CDR3: CASSENLSYGYTF
length: 15; V: TRBV15; CDR3: CATSRIGQFKDIQYF
length: 16; V: TRBV5-6; CDR3: CASSLAGTSRPLEQYF
length: 14; V: TRBV5-1; CDR3: CASSLTGVGTEAFF
length: 12; V: TRBV12-3/TRBV12-4; CDR3: CASTGLGQPQHF
length: 16; V: TRBV3-1/TRBV3-2; CDR3: CASSLSGTGGLGEQYF
length: 13; V: TRBV11-2; CDR3: CASSRDRDYEQYF
length: 15; V: TRBV9; CDR3: CASSVHSGGDDTQYF
length: 14; V: TRBV6-5; CDR3: CASSYSRTPGEAFF
length: 17; V: TRBV28; CDR3: CASSPTSGGLILYEQYF
length: 13; V: TRBV5-1; CDR3: CASSFQGNTEAFF
length: 15; V: TRBV2; CDR3: CASSEQRQGKNEQYF